One sample yielded the 12 T cell receptor beta chains listed below, sequenced in a study of OX40 agonist ivuxolimab in advanced cancers. Sequencing was performed with immunoSEQ multiplex PCR; in TCRdb, only in-frame clones are kept and a portion is missing. The sample gives about 89,000 clones, under 95% of which show up once; less than 0.75% is in the top ten. The sample consisted of CD4+ or CD8+ T cells sorted from blood, taken in a trial of the OX40 agonist ivuxolimab. The receptors come from an adult with an advanced solid tumor such as melanoma, head and neck, liver or kidney cancer.

V and J are TRBV5-1 and TRBJ1-1; D is undetermined. The CDR3 has 13 amino acids. Germline lookup yields CDR1 SGHRS and CDR2 YFSETQ. Trimming took off 0 bases at V and 2 bases at J, with 5 bases between the two ends. The CDR3 DNA reads TGCGCCAGCAGCTTGGACCCTAACACTGAAGCTTTCTTT. Its protein is CASSLDPNTEAFF. Using reference TRBV5-1 and TRBJ1-1 for the parts outside the CDR3, the full variable domain is KAGVTQTPRYLIKTRGQQVTLSCSPISGHRSVSWYQQTPGQGLQFLFEYFSETQRNKGNFPGRFSGRQFSNSRSEMNVSTLELGDSALYLCASSLDPNTEAFFGQGTRLTVV.

The V gene is TRBV18, the J gene TRBJ2-3; 12 positions match TRBD2. The CDR3 length is 17 residues. Trimming removed 4 bases from V and 3 bases from J; junction bases left unmatched: 8. Germline CDR1 KGHSH, CDR2 LQKENI. Written as DNA, the CDR3 is TGTGCCAGCTCACTCTCCCTCCTAGCGGGGGGGACAGATACGCAGTATTTT. It codes for CASSLSLLAGGTDTQYF.

The chain has TRBV7-9 and TRBJ2-7; 7 nucleotides match TRBD2. The CDR3 consists of 12 residues. V lost 1 base and J lost 7; bases outside the gene matches: 1. Germline values: CDR1 SEHNR, CDR2 FQNEAQ (reference sequence). The CDR3 DNA follows: TGTGCCAGCAGCTTAGTGGGACTAGAGCAGTACTTC. Amino acids: CASSLVGLEQYF.

The chain recombines TRBV5-1 with TRBJ1-6, with 9 bases that match TRBD1. Germline V gene sequence: CDR1 SGHRS, CDR2 YFSETQ. Germline trimming cut 3 bases from V and 13 bases from J; bases unmatched to any gene: 14. This CDR3 is 16 amino acids long. DNA for the CDR3: TGCGCCAGCAGCTCCTCCGGGACAGGGACGCTTGATCCCCTCCACTTT. This sequence encodes CASSSSGTGTLDPLHF.

The chain links TRBV30 to TRBJ1-5; TRBD1 matches at 10 bases. J lost 0 bases, V lost 5 bases, and 4 bases had no gene match. The CDR3 runs to 15 residues. Germline loops: CDR1 GTSNPN, CDR2 SVGIG (reference sequence). The CDR3 nucleotides read TGTGCCTGGGACAGGGGGCTCGGTAGCAATCAGCCCCAGCATTTT. It encodes CAWDRGLGSNQPQHF.

In its sample, this clone was seen once. This chain connects TRBV28 to TRBJ1-2; tentatively, D is TRBD1 (6 bases). The germline CDR1 and CDR2 sequences are MDHEN and SYDVKM. Trimming shortened V by 4 bases and J by 5 bases, and 17 bases separated the two germline ends. This CDR3 region has 15 residues. This CDR3 is CASSSLGGAYYGYTF. In nucleotides, the CDR3 is TGTGCCAGCAGTTCCCTAGGGGGGGCTTATTATGGCTACACCTTC.

The chain uses TRBV6-1 and TRBJ2-7; 8 bases line up with TRBD1. Germline CDR1 is MNHNS and CDR2 is SASEGT. This CDR3 contains 14 residues. V was clipped by 6 bases and J by 0 bases; unmatched bases: 4. The CDR3 protein is CASSRTGTSYEQYF. Here the CDR3 DNA reads TGTGCCAGCAGCCGGACAGGGACCTCCTACGAGCAGTACTTC.

This chain links TRBV7-9 with TRBJ2-7, with D unresolved. The V end lost 4 bases, the J end lost 1 base, and 8 bases lay between the germline ends. The CDR3 contains 13 residues. Germline V gene data show CDR1 as SEHNR and CDR2 as FQNEAQ (reference sequence). The CDR3 coding sequence is TGTGCCAGCAGCTGGACGGAGTCCTACGAGCAGTACTTC. It yields the protein CASSWTESYEQYF.

This chain connects TRBV30 to TRBJ1-2; perhaps TRBD1 as D (6 bases). V lost 4 bases and J 4 bases, leaving 16 bases between the germline ends. CDR1 is GTSNPN, CDR2 SVGIG, per germline (reference sequence). CDR3 size: 14 residues. The CDR3 loop is CAWTPSGGSYGYTF. The CDR3 bases are TGTGCCTGGACCCCTTCCGGGGGCAGCTATGGCTACACCTTC.

V is TRBV28 and J is TRBJ2-1, with D perhaps TRBD2 (5 bases). V was clipped by 2 bases and J by 2 bases, with 7 bases between them. CDR3 length: 14 amino acids. From germline, CDR1 is MDHEN and CDR2 SYDVKM. The CDR3 bases are TGTGCCAGCAGTTTAGGAGGCCCCTACAATGAGCAGTTCTTC. It encodes CASSLGGPYNEQFF.

The chain is built from TRBV5-1 and TRBJ2-1, with TRBD1 matching over 7 bases. The V gene's germline CDR1 is SGHRS and CDR2 YFSETQ. The CDR3 is 14 amino acids. V lost 5 bases to trimming and J lost 2 bases; unmatched junction nucleotides: 4. In DNA, the CDR3 is TGCGCCAGCAGTCCCGGGACAGCCTACAATGAGCAGTTCTTC. Translating gives CASSPGTAYNEQFF. The full variable domain, with the rest looked up from reference TRBV5-1 and TRBJ2-1, is KAGVTQTPRYLIKTRGQQVTLSCSPISGHRSVSWYQQTPGQGLQFLFEYFSETQRNKGNFPGRFSGRQFSNSRSEMNVSTLELGDSALYLCASSPGTAYNEQFFGPGTRLTVL.

This clone was recorded once. V is TRBV19 and J is TRBJ2-1; D possibly corresponds to TRBD1 (6 bases). The CDR3 consists of 17 residues. CDR1 LNHDA and CDR2 SQIVND come from the germline V gene (reference sequence). Trimming pared 6 bases from V and 0 bases from J, leaving 18 bases between. CDR3 in amino acids: CASSTPRDKSSYNEQFF. CDR3 coding DNA: TGTGCCAGTAGCACCCCCCGGGACAAGAGCTCCTACAATGAGCAGTTCTTC.